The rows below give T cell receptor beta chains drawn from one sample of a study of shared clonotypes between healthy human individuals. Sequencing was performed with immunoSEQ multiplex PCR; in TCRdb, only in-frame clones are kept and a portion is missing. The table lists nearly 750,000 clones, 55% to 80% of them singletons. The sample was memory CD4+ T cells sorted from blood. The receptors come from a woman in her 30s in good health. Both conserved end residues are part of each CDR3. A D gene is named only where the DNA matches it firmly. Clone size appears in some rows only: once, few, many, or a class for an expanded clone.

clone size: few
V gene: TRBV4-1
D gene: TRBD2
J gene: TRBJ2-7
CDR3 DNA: TGCGCCAGCAGCCAAGTTAGGAGCGGGAGGTCCCACGAGCAGTACTTC
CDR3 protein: CASSQVRSGRSHEQYF

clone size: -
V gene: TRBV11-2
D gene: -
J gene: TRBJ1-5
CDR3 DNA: TGTGCCAGCAGCTTGGCCTGGGGGCGAAATCAGCCCCAGCATTTT
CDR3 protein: CASSLAWGRNQPQHF

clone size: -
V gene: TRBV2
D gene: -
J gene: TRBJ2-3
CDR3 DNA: TGTGCCAGCAGTTACCCAGGGACAGATACGCAGTATTTT
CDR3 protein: CASSYPGTDTQYF

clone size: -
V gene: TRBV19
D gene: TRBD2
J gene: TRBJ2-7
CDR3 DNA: TGTGCCACCATGGGGGGGGGTGAAGAGCAGTACTTC
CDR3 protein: CATMGGGEEQYF

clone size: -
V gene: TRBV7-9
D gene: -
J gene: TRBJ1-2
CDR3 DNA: TGTGCCAGCAGTCCAGCGGGGGGGATCTATGGCTACACCTTC
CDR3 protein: CASSPAGGIYGYTF

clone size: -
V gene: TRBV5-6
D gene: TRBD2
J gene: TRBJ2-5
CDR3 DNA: TGTGCCAGCGGCCTAGCGGGAGTAGAGACCCAGTACTTC
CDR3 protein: CASGLAGVETQYF

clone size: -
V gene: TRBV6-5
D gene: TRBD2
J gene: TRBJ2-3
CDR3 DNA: TGTGCCAGCAGTTACCAGGCGGGAGGCACAGATACGCAGTATTTT
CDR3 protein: CASSYQAGGTDTQYF

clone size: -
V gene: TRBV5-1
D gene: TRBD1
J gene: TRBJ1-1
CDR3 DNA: TGCGCCAGCAGCTCGACAGGGCCCATGAACACTGAAGCTTTCTTT
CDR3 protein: CASSSTGPMNTEAFF

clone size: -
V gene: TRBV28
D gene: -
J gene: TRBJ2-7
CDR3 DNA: TGTGCCAGCAGTTTAATGGAAGGGGCCCCCTACGAGCAGTACTTC
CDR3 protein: CASSLMEGAPYEQYF

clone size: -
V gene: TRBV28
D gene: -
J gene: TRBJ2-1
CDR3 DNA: TGTGCCACTCTAAATAGCGGAATTGAGCAGTTCTTC
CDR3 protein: CATLNSGIEQFF

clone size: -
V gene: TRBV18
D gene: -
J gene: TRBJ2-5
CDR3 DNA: TGTGCCAGCTCACCACTTCTCCAAGAGACCCAGTACTTC
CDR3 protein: CASSPLLQETQYF

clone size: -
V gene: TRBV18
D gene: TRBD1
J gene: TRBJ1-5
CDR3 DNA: TGTGCCAGCTCACCGGGACAGGGTTATCAGCCCCAGCATTTT
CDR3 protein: CASSPGQGYQPQHF

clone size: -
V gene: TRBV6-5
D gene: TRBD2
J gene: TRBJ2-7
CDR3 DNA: TGTGCCACAAGCCCCATGACCGGGACTAGTTCTCTTCAGTACTTC
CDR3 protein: CATSPMTGTSSLQYF

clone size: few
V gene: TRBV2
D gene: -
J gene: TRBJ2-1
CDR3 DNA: TGTGCCAGCAGTGTCCGGACGGGAGTGAATGAGCAGTTCTTC
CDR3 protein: CASSVRTGVNEQFF

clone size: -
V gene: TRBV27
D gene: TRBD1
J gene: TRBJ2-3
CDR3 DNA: TGTGCCAGCAGTTTCCGACAGGGGACAACAGATACGCAGTATTTT
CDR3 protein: CASSFRQGTTDTQYF

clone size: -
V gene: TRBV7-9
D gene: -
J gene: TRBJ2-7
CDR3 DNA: TGTGCCAGCAGCTCTAGACTAGATCAAAAAAAATCCTACGAGCAGTACTTC
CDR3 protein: CASSSRLDQKKSYEQYF

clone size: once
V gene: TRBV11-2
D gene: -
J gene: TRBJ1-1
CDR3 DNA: TGTGCCAGCAGCTTAGCGGTCGGGTCACAAGCTTTCTTT
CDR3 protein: CASSLAVGSQAFF

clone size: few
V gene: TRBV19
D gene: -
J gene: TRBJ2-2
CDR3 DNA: TGTGCCAGTAGTATACACTCCGGGGAGCTGTTTTTT
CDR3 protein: CASSIHSGELFF

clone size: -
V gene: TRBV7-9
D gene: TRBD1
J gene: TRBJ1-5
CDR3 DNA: TGTGCCAGCAGCTCCTTACAGGGGGCGAATCAGCCCCAGCATTTT
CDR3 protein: CASSSLQGANQPQHF

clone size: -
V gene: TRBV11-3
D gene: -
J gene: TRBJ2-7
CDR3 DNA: TGTGCCAGCAGCGAGGGCGGAACGGACTACGAGCAGTACTTC
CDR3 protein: CASSEGGTDYEQYF

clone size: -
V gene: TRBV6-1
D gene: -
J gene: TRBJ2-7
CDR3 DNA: TGTGCCAGCAGTGAAGGGCAGGGGGGACCCGAGCAGTACTTC
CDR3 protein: CASSEGQGGPEQYF

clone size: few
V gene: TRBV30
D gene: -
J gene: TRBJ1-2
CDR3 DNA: TGTGCCTGGAGGACACAGGGTAGTCTGCATGGCTACACCTTC
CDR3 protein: CAWRTQGSLHGYTF

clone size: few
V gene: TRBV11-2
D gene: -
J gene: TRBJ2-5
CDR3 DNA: TGTGCCAGCAGCCTTCAGTACCAAGAGACCCAGTACTTC
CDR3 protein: CASSLQYQETQYF

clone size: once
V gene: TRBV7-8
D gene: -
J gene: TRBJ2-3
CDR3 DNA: TGTGCCAGCAGTCCTGACAGCGGAGGGAGGGATACGCAGTATTTT
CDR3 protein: CASSPDSGGRDTQYF

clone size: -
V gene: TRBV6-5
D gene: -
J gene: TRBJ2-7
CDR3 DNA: TGTGCCAGCAGTTACTCCGGAAAACCCTACGAGCAGTACTTC
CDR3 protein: CASSYSGKPYEQYF

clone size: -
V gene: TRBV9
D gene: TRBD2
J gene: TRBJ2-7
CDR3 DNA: TGTGCCAGCAGCCCCGGGCTAGCGGGAGTCTACGAGCAGTACTTC
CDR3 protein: CASSPGLAGVYEQYF

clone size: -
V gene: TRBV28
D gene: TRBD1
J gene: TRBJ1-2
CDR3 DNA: TGTGCCAGCAGTTTATCGGGACAGATTACAACACTATATGGCTACACCTTC
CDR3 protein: CASSLSGQITTLYGYTF

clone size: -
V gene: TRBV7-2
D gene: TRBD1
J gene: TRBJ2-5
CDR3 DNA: TGTGCCAGCAGCTTAGATAGGACAGGCCAAGAGACCCAGTACTTC
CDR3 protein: CASSLDRTGQETQYF

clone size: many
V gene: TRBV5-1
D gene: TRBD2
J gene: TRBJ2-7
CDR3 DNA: TGCGCCAGCAGCACTGGGACTAGCGGGGGCTCCTACGAGCAGTACTTC
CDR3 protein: CASSTGTSGGSYEQYF

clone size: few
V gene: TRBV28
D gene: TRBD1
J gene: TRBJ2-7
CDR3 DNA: TGTGCCAGCACCCCATTCCCAGGGGGCGAGCAGTACTTC
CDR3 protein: CASTPFPGGEQYF

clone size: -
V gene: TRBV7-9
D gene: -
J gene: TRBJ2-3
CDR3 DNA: TGTGCCAGCAGCTTAGGAGGGGACACCCTCTTGGCCACAGATACGCAGTATTTT
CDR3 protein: CASSLGGDTLLATDTQYF

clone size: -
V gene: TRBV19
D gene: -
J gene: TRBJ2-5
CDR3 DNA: TGTGCCAGTAGTACGAGACTAGACCAAGAGACCCAGTACTTC
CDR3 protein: CASSTRLDQETQYF

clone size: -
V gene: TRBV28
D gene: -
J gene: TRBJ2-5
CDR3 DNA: TGTGCCAGCAGTTCGCCTGTATCGCCAGGGACCCAGTACTTC
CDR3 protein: CASSSPVSPGTQYF

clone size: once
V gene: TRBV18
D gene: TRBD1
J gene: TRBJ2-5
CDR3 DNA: TGTGCCAGCTCTTACGGACAGGGCGGTGGAGAGACCCAGTACTTC
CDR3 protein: CASSYGQGGGETQYF

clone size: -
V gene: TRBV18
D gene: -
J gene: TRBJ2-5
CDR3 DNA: TGTGCCAGCTCACCGGGGGAGACCCAGTACTTC
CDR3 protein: CASSPGETQYF

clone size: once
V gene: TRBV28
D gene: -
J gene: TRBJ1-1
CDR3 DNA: TGTGCCAGCAGTTTGCCCGGGAACACTGAAGCTTTCTTT
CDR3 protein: CASSLPGNTEAFF

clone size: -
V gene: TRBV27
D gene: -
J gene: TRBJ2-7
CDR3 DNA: TGTGCCAGCAGACCTTCGACAGGCCACTACGAGCAGTACTTC
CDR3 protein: CASRPSTGHYEQYF

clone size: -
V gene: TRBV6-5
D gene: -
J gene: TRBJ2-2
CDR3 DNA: TGTGCCAGCAGTTACCATCGGGGCGGGGAGCTGTTTTTT
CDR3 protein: CASSYHRGGELFF

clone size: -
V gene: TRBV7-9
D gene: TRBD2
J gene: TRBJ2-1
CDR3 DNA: TGTGCCAGCAGCTTAACCGGGACTATAAATGAGCAGTTCTTC
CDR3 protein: CASSLTGTINEQFF

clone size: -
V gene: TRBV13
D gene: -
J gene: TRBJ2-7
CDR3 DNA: TGTGCCAGCAGGCGAACCGGGACCACGGTCAACGAGCAGTACTTC
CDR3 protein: CASRRTGTTVNEQYF

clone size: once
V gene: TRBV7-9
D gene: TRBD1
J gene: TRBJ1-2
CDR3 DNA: TGTGCCAGCAGCCCGGGGACTTCGGACAGGGAAGGCTACACCTTC
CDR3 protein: CASSPGTSDREGYTF

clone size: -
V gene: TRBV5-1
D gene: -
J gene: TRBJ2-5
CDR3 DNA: TGCGCCAGCAGCGGCGGGATTCCCGAAGAGACCCAGTACTTC
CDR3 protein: CASSGGIPEETQYF

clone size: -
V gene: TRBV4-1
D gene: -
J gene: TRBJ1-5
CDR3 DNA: TGCGCCAGCAGCCACATGACAGGCAATCAGCCCCAGCATTTT
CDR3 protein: CASSHMTGNQPQHF

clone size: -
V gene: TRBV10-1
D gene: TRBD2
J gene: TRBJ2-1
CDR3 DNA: TGCGCCAGCAGTGAAGCGGGAGGGAATGAGCAGTTCTTC
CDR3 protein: CASSEAGGNEQFF

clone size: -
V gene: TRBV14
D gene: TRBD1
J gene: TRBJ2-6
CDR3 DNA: TGTGCCAGCAGCCCCGACAGGGGAGGTCTCTTGGGGGCCAACGTCCTGACTTTC
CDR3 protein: CASSPDRGGLLGANVLTF

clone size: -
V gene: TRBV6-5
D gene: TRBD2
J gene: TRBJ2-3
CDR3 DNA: TGTGCCAGCTCCGCGGGAGCGGGCACAGATACGCAGTATTTT
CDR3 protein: CASSAGAGTDTQYF

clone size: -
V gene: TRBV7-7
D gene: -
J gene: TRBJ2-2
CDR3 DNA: TGTGCCAGCAGCGATAGCGGATCTGCGAACACCGGGGAGCTGTTTTTT
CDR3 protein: CASSDSGSANTGELFF

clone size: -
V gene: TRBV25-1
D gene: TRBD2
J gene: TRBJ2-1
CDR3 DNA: TGTGCCAGCAGTGAATCGGTTAGCGGGAGTGGTGAGCAGTTCTTC
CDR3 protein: CASSESVSGSGEQFF

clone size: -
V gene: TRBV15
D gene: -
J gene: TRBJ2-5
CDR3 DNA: TGTGCCACCAGCAGAGATTACGCGTTGCGGGAGACCCAGTACTTC
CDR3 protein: CATSRDYALRETQYF

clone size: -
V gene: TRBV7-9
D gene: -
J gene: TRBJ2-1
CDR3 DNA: TGTGCCAGCAGCTTAGAAGGAGAGCGTATGGAGTTCTTC
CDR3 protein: CASSLEGERMEFF

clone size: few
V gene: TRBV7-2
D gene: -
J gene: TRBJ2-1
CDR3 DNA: TGTGCCAGCAGCTTGGCGGGTAGCTCCTACAATGAGCAGTTCTTC
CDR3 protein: CASSLAGSSYNEQFF

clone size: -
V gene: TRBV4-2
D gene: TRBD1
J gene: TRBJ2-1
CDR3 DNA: TGTGCCAGTTACGGACGAACACCGGGACAGGATTACAATGAGCAGTTCTTC
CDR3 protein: CASYGRTPGQDYNEQFF

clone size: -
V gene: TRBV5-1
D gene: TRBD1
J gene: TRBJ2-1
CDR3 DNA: TGCGCCAGCAGCTTGGACACAGGGGGCTACAATGAGCAGTTCTTC
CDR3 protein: CASSLDTGGYNEQFF

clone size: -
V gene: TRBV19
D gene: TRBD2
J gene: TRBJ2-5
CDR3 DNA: TGTGCCAGTAGTCCACGAAGACTAGCGGGGGGGGAGACCCAGTACTTC
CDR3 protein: CASSPRRLAGGETQYF

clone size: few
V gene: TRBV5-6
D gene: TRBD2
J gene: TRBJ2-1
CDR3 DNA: TGTGCCAGCAGCCCTATCGCGACTAGCGGGGTATACAATGAGCAGTTCTTC
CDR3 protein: CASSPIATSGVYNEQFF

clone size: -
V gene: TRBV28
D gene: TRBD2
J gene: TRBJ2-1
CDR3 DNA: TGTGCCAGCTCCTATCCCGCCAGCGGGAGCAATGAGCAGTTCTTC
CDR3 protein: CASSYPASGSNEQFF

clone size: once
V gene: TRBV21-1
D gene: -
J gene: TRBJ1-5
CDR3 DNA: TGTGCCAGCAGCCCGGAGCGCCTGGTGGGGGCAGAGCAGCCCCAGCATTTT
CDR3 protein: CASSPERLVGAEQPQHF

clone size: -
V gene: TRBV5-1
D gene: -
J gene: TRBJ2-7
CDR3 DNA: TGCGCCAGCAGCTTGCAAGGACGGACGGACAGACAATACGAGCAGTACTTC
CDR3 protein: CASSLQGRTDRQYEQYF

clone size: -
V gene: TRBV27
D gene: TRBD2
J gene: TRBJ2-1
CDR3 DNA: TGTGCCAGCAGTTCTATAGCGGGGGGGTACAATGAGCAGTTCTTC
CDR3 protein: CASSSIAGGYNEQFF